These 26 T cell receptor beta chains were all obtained from the same sample, sequenced in a study of control samples from healthy donors and cancer patients. Clones were sequenced by immunoSEQ multiplex PCR, and TCRdb holds only the in-frame ones, with some missing. The sample contains some 140,000 clones, just under 95% of which appear only once. Sequencing input: blood. Receptor source: a man aged 40-55 years in good health.

The rearrangement links TRBV2 to TRBJ2-3; a weak D match, TRBD2 (6 bases). CDR1 and CDR2 from the germline V gene are SNHLY and FYNNEI. CDR3 length: 16 amino acids. V lost 5 bases and J lost 3, with 18 bases in between. CDR3 residues: CASSPGLSVVTDTQYF. The DNA for the CDR3 is TGTGCCAGCAGTCCAGGACTAAGCGTCGTTACAGATACGCAGTATTTT.

The chain links TRBV5-1 to TRBJ1-3; TRBD1 matches at 7 bases. This CDR3 has 15 amino acids. From germline, CDR1 is SGHRS and CDR2 YFSETQ. The V segment lost 0 bases and the J segment 4 bases; nucleotides outside the gene matches: 4. The CDR3 nucleotides are TGCGCCAGCAGCTTGGAGGGGGCGAGGGGAAACACCATATATTTT. It specifies CASSLEGARGNTIYF.

This chain joins TRBV14 and TRBJ1-2; TRBD1 agrees at 9 bases. Germline values: CDR1 SGHDN, CDR2 FVKESK. CDR3 length equals 15 residues. Trimming at V came to 3 bases and at J to 2 bases, leaving 4 bases not matched to a gene. The CDR3 sequence is CASSHDGTGNYGYTF. The CDR3 DNA reads TGTGCCAGCAGCCACGATGGGACAGGGAACTATGGCTACACCTTC.

The chain uses TRBV28 and TRBJ2-2, with 9 bases aligning to TRBD1. The germline CDR1 and CDR2 sequences are MDHEN and SYDVKM. J gave up 0 bases and V 6 bases, and 11 bases lay outside the gene matches. The CDR3 length is 18 residues. The CDR3 sequence is CASRQQGARAPNTGELFF. CDR3 coding DNA: TGTGCCAGCAGGCAACAGGGGGCGCGGGCCCCGAACACCGGGGAGCTGTTTTTT.

V is TRBV19 and J is TRBJ1-5; TRBD1 aligns across 10 bases. This CDR3 comprises 14 residues. V shed 6 bases, J shed 7 bases, and the junction held 6 bases outside the gene matches. Germline V gives CDR1 LNHDA, CDR2 SQIVND (reference sequence). CDR3 region: CASSPGQGRQPQHF. In nucleotides, the CDR3 is TGTGCCAGTAGCCCGGGACAGGGGAGACAGCCCCAGCATTTT.

The V gene is TRBV27, the J gene TRBJ1-1; the match to TRBD1 covers 9 bases. Trimming removed 5 bases from V and 7 bases from J; junction bases left unmatched: 2. CDR3 length: 12 amino acids. Germline values: CDR1 MNHEY, CDR2 SMNVEV (reference sequence). CDR3 bases: TGTGCCAGCAGTCCGACAGGGGGTGAAGCTTTCTTT. Amino acid sequence: CASSPTGGEAFF.

The V call is TRBV6-1, the J call TRBJ2-7; a possible D gene is TRBD2 (6 bases). The V gene lost 1 base and the J gene lost 0 bases, with 10 bases spanning the gap. Germline V gene sequence: CDR1 MNHNS, CDR2 SASEGT. The length of the CDR3 is 15 residues. Here the CDR3 reads CASSEVGGSSYEQYF. The CDR3 DNA reads TGTGCCAGCAGTGAAGTGGGGGGTTCCTCCTACGAGCAGTACTTC.

The chain uses TRBV7-2 and TRBJ2-7, with 7 bases lining up with TRBD1. Trimming took 5 bases from V and 4 from J; bases not matched to a gene: 8. Germline V gene sequence: CDR1 SGHTA, CDR2 FQGNSA. CDR3 length: 14 amino acids. The DNA of the CDR3 is TGTGCCAGCAGCCCACAGGGGCACCTTTACGAGCAGTACTTC. Translating gives CASSPQGHLYEQYF. The whole variable domain, filled in from reference TRBV7-2 and TRBJ2-7, reads GAGVSQSPSNKVTEKGKDVELRCDPISGHTALYWYRQSLGQGLEFLIYFQGNSAPDKSGLPSDRFSAERTGGSVSTLTIQRTQQEDSAVYLCASSPQGHLYEQYFGPGTRLTVT.

The chain's CDR3 is CASSPGPFRPQHF. The CDR3 DNA is TGTGCCAGCAGTCCGGGCCCCTTTCGGCCCCAGCATTTT. The V call is TRBV28, the J call TRBJ1-5; D unresolved. Trimming removed 5 bases from V and 9 bases from J, with 14 bases in between. CDR1 and CDR2 (germline): MDHEN, SYDVKM. There are 13 residues in the CDR3.

This chain links TRBV7-8 with TRBJ2-3, with 9 bases fitting TRBD2. The germline gives CDR1 SGHVS, CDR2 FQNEAQ. The CDR3 contains 15 residues. V trimming: 3 bases; J trimming: 6 bases; junction bases outside the gene matches: 7. CDR3 amino acids: CASSLIAGAPDTQYF. CDR3 DNA sequence: TGTGCCAGCAGCTTGATAGCGGGGGCCCCCGATACGCAGTATTTT.

The CDR3 nucleotides are TGTGCCAGCAGTTTATTTGGCGGGGGGGGAGACCAGTATTTT. Its protein product is CASSLFGGGGDQYF. The gene calls are TRBV27 and TRBJ2-3; 9 bases map to TRBD2. CDR3 length equals 14 residues. Germline-derived CDR1 and CDR2 are MNHEY and SMNVEV (reference sequence). The trim removed 1 base at V and 12 bases at J, leaving 8 bases unmatched.

In regard to this clone: The junction departs from the called germline gene at one end, perhaps through a read error. The chain combines TRBV28 with TRBJ2-7; 8 positions match TRBD1. This CDR3 has 16 residues. CDR1 is MDHEN and CDR2 is SYDVKM in the germline V gene. CDR3 residues: CASSLWQGASSRRNVF. DNA of the CDR3: TGTGCCAGCAGTTTATGGCAGGGGGCCTCGTCGCGCCGGAATGTGTTC.

This chain connects TRBV10-2 to TRBJ1-2; TRBD1 might be the D (6 bases). The length of the CDR3 is 14 residues. Trimming shortened V by 2 bases and J by 3 bases, and 10 bases separated the two germline ends. Germline CDR1 and CDR2: WSHSY and SAAADI. CDR3 amino acids: CASSEGGRYYGYTF. The CDR3 DNA follows: TGCGCCAGCAGTGAGGGGGGGCGTTACTATGGCTACACCTTC.

This sequence joins TRBV6-5 and TRBJ1-2, with no clear D. CDR1 and CDR2 (germline): MNHEY, SVGAGI. Trimming left V 2 bases short and J 4 bases short, with 2 bases between. CDR3 length: 11 residues. The CDR3 coding sequence is TGTGCCAGCAGTTACGGCTATGGCTACACCTTC. As protein: CASSYGYGYTF.

V and J are TRBV5-1 and TRBJ1-3, with a tentative D call TRBD1 (5 bases). The CDR3 is 16 residues long. CDR1 and CDR2 (germline): SGHRS, YFSETQ. Trimming removed 3 bases at V and 0 bases at J, with 13 bases between. The chain's CDR3 is CASSSGLSSSGNTIYF. The CDR3 DNA follows: TGCGCCAGCAGCTCGGGACTGAGCAGCTCTGGAAACACCATATATTTT.

CDR3 sequence (DNA): TGTGCCAGCAGCTCCCCCGGGGGGACTACCCTTGGGACCCAGTACTTC. Translation gives CASSSPGGTTLGTQYF. The chain employs TRBV7-2 and TRBJ2-5; 7 bases fit TRBD2. CDR1 SGHTA and CDR2 FQGNSA come from the germline V gene. This CDR3 region has 16 residues. After removal of 4 bases from V and 7 bases from J, the junction contained 15 bases not matched to a gene.

The chain recombines TRBV5-6 with TRBJ1-2; D gene uncertain. Germline-derived CDR1 and CDR2 are SGHDT and YYEEEE. The V end lost 1 base, the J end lost 2 bases, and 9 bases lay between the germline ends. The CDR3 extends over 14 amino acids. CDR3 sequence: CASSLNTINYGYTF. The DNA for the CDR3 is TGTGCCAGCAGCTTGAACACAATAAACTATGGCTACACCTTC.

This clone was picked up a small number of times. V usage is TRBV5-6 and J usage is TRBJ1-4; D remains unclear. The germline gives CDR1 SGHDT, CDR2 YYEEEE. CDR3 length: 14 amino acids. V was shortened by 2 bases and J by 0 bases, with 5 bases between the two germline ends. DNA of the CDR3: TGTGCCAGCAGCTTTAAGGCAACTAATGAAAAACTGTTTTTT. Its protein is CASSFKATNEKLFF.

The chain couples TRBV11-2 to TRBJ2-3, with TRBD2 as a possible D gene (6 bases). Germline CDR1 is SGHAT and CDR2 is FQNNGV. Trimming shortened V by 5 bases and J by 2 bases, and 14 bases separated the two germline ends. The CDR3 runs to 15 residues. CDR3 bases: TGTGCCAGCAGCGTCCAGACTAGTACCACAGATACGCAGTATTTT. It codes for CASSVQTSTTDTQYF.

J is TRBJ1-2 and V is TRBV5-1; 8 bases match TRBD1. Germline V gene lookup returns CDR1 SGHRS and CDR2 YFSETQ. The CDR3 has 13 residues. With 7 bases clipped from V and 7 bases from J, the junction kept 9 bases outside the gene matches. The CDR3 nucleotides are TGCGCCAGCCGGATGACAGGGGAGGGTGGCTACACCTTC. It specifies CASRMTGEGGYTF.

The chain is built from TRBV6-5 and TRBJ1-1; possibly TRBD1 for D (5 bases). Deletions cut 2 bases from V and 3 bases from J, with 7 bases between. Germline CDR1 is MNHEY and CDR2 is SVGAGI. The CDR3 is made up of 13 amino acids. The chain's CDR3 is CASSYGGDTEAFF. Written as DNA, the CDR3 is TGTGCCAGCAGTTACGGGGGGGACACTGAAGCTTTCTTT.

The chain employs TRBV27 and TRBJ2-2, with D unresolved. Trimming left V 2 bases short and J 5 bases short, with 6 bases between. The CDR3 length is 13 residues. Germline CDR1 reads MNHEY; CDR2 reads SMNVEV (reference sequence). CDR3 amino acids: CASSLEETGELFF. Written as DNA, the CDR3 is TGTGCCAGCAGTTTAGAGGAGACCGGGGAGCTGTTTTTT.

This clone was picked up a small number of times. The chain has TRBV6-2 or TRBV6-3 and TRBJ1-1; 11 bases are a match to TRBD1. The CDR3 is 16 amino acids. J was trimmed by 5 bases and V by 4 bases; bases with no gene match: 9. CDR1 MNHEY and CDR2 SVGEGT come from the germline V gene. In DNA, the CDR3 is TGTGCCAGCAGTTGGGAACCGGGACAGGGGGGTACTGAAGCTTTCTTT. Translated: CASSWEPGQGGTEAFF.

The chain links TRBV7-9 to TRBJ1-2; D gene ambiguous. Trimming stripped 8 bases from V and 7 bases from J, with 20 bases between. The germline CDR1 and CDR2 sequences are SEHNR and FQNEAQ (reference sequence). The CDR3 is 14 residues long. The CDR3: CASGYQSGGSGYTF. The CDR3 DNA sequence: TGTGCCAGCGGCTATCAATCGGGAGGAAGTGGCTACACCTTC. Filled out from reference TRBV7-9 and TRBJ1-2, the complete variable domain reads DTGVSQNPRHKITKRGQNVTFRCDPISEHNRLYWYRQTLGQGPEFLTYFQNEAQLEKSRLLSDRFSAERPKGSFSTLEIQRTEQGDSAMYLCASGYQSGGSGYTFGSGTRLTVV.

This rearrangement joins TRBV12-3 or TRBV12-4 to TRBJ1-5; no firm D call. The CDR3 has 13 residues. V was shortened by 6 bases and J by 8 bases, with 14 bases between the two germline ends. CDR3 in amino acids: CASRVDRHEPQHF. The CDR3 nucleotides are TGTGCCAGCAGAGTTGACCGGCATGAGCCCCAGCATTTT.

CDR3 sequence (DNA): TGCGCCAGCAGCCAACCCGCAGGGTCAACTAATGAAAAACTGTTTTTT. Its translation is CASSQPAGSTNEKLFF. This rearrangement joins TRBV4-1 to TRBJ1-4; possible D gene TRBD1, 5 bases. The CDR3 contains 16 residues. Trimming removed 2 bases at V and 0 bases at J, with 10 bases between. Germline-derived CDR1 and CDR2 are MGHRA and YSYEKL.